Following are 25 T cell receptor beta chains from one sample sequenced in a study of T cell changes during pregnancy in multiple sclerosis. Here immunoSEQ multiplex PCR was the method, and the copy in TCRdb shows in-frame clones only, minus some. The sample comprises roughly 48,000 clones, almost 95% of which are singletons, and about 0.25% rests with the top ten. This sample comprised CD4+ T cells from peripheral blood mononuclear cells, obtained in the third trimester of pregnancy. The source is a female donor with multiple sclerosis, enrolled in a pregnancy study.

The chain recombines TRBV11-2 with TRBJ1-1; maybe TRBD1 (5 bases). The CDR3 is 16 amino acids. Germline V CDR1 and CDR2: SGHAT, FQNNGV. V was pared by 5 bases and J by 1 base, with 17 bases between. The CDR3 loop reads CASSLSPGLPNTEAFF. The DNA of the CDR3 is TGTGCCAGCAGCCTTTCCCCGGGACTACCGAACACTGAAGCTTTCTTT.

The chain combines TRBV27 with TRBJ2-5, with D possibly matching TRBD1 (5 bases). This CDR3 spans 14 amino acids. The V gene's germline CDR1 is MNHEY and CDR2 SMNVEV (reference sequence). V was trimmed by 2 bases and J by 1 base, leaving 8 bases between them. The CDR3, as DNA: TGTGCCAGCAGTTTAAGACAGTCCCAAGAGACCCAGTACTTC. Its translation: CASSLRQSQETQYF.

This clone was detected only once. V and J are TRBV29-1 and TRBJ2-1; D is uncertain. The CDR3 is 15 residues long. Germline V CDR1 and CDR2: SQVTM, ANQGSEA. Trimming cost V 3 bases and J 0 bases, with 12 bases left between them. As DNA, the CDR3 is TGCAGCGTTGAGTTATTTGATAGCTCCTACAATGAGCAGTTCTTC. This gives the protein CSVELFDSSYNEQFF.

CDR3 sequence reads: CASSMADNYGYTF. CDR3 nucleotide sequence: TGTGCCAGTAGTATGGCCGATAACTATGGCTACACCTTC. The chain links TRBV19 to TRBJ1-2; no clear D gene. V dropped 3 bases and J dropped 1 base, with 6 bases sitting between them. Per the germline V gene, CDR1 is LNHDA and CDR2 is SQIVND (reference sequence). The CDR3 runs 13 residues.

The chain links TRBV7-9 to TRBJ1-2, with 10 bases that match TRBD1. Germline V CDR1 and CDR2: SEHNR, FQNEAQ (reference sequence). The J segment lost 6 bases and the V segment lost 3 bases, leaving 1 base of the junction unmatched. The length of the CDR3 is 13 residues. The CDR3 nucleotides are TGTGCCAGCAGCTTTGGGACAGGGGATGGCTACACCTTC. It translates to CASSFGTGDGYTF. The full variable domain, its missing parts supplied by reference TRBV7-9 and TRBJ1-2, is DTGVSQNPRHKITKRGQNVTFRCDPISEHNRLYWYRQTLGQGPEFLTYFQNEAQLEKSRLLSDRFSAERPKGSFSTLEIQRTEQGDSAMYLCASSFGTGDGYTFGSGTRLTVV.

V and J are TRBV4-1 and TRBJ2-5; D is unresolved. The germline V gene has CDR1 MGHRA and CDR2 YSYEKL. Trimming left V 10 bases short and J 5 bases short, with 17 bases between. CDR3 length equals 13 residues. CDR3 region: CATPQANTETQYF. CDR3 in DNA: TGCGCCACCCCCCAAGCGAATACGGAGACCCAGTACTTC.

With regard to this clone: Other DNA sequences in this specimen translate into the identical CDR3. V gene TRBV9 combines with J gene TRBJ2-7; the D is unclear. The V gene lost 2 bases and the J gene lost 0 bases, with 9 bases spanning the gap. The V gene's germline CDR1 is SGDLS and CDR2 YYNGEE. CDR3 size: 14 residues. The CDR3 is CASSVESGSYEQYF. The DNA for the CDR3 is TGTGCCAGCAGCGTCGAGAGTGGCTCCTACGAGCAGTACTTC.

The V gene is TRBV30, the J gene TRBJ2-3; the match to TRBD2 covers 10 bases. Germline lookup yields CDR1 GTSNPN and CDR2 SVGIG (reference sequence). Losses at the gene ends were 2 bases for V and 0 bases for J; bases not matched to a gene: 5. The CDR3 is 16 residues long. The CDR3 sequence: CAWSPISGRSTDTQYF. DNA for the CDR3: TGTGCCTGGAGTCCAATTAGCGGGAGGAGCACAGATACGCAGTATTTT. Full variable domain (missing parts from reference TRBV30 and TRBJ2-3): SQTIHQWPATLVQPVGSPLSLECTVEGTSNPNLYWYRQAAGRGLQLLFYSVGIGQISSEVPQNLSASRPQDRQFILSSKKLLLSDSGFYLCAWSPISGRSTDTQYFGPGTRLTVL.

The CDR3 bases are TGTGCCAGCAGTGAAGGGGGCAGGCCCTATGGCTACACCTTC. Residues: CASSEGGRPYGYTF. The genes are TRBV6-1 and TRBJ1-2; a weak D match, TRBD1 (5 bases). Germline CDR1 is MNHNS and CDR2 is SASEGT. Trimming took 1 base from V and 4 from J, leaving 10 bases between them. The CDR3 loop spans 14 amino acids.

This rearrangement joins TRBV7-2 to TRBJ1-1; D remains unclear. This CDR3 has 14 residues. In germline, CDR1 is SGHTA, CDR2 FQGNSA. Trimming cost V 4 bases and J 3 bases, with 12 bases left between them. The CDR3 region is CASSSLGGYTEAFF. As DNA, the CDR3 is TGTGCCAGCAGCTCCCTGGGAGGGTACACTGAAGCTTTCTTT.

The gene calls are TRBV20-1 and TRBJ1-5, with D unclear. The V end was cut by 3 bases, the J end by 15 bases, with 15 bases between. Germline V lookup: CDR1 DFQATT, CDR2 SNEGSKA (reference sequence). The CDR3 length is 11 residues. The CDR3, as DNA: TGCAGTGCTAGTAGAGGGCGTGGTCGGCATTTT. As protein: CSASRGRGRHF.

The V and J genes are TRBV6-1 and TRBJ1-6; TRBD1 might be the D (5 bases). Per germline, CDR1 MNHNS and CDR2 SASEGT. The CDR3 contains 12 residues. V gave up 7 bases and J gave up 9 bases, with 10 bases separating them. The CDR3 coding sequence is TGTGCCAGCACTCAGGGAAGTTCACCCCTCCACTTT. Amino acid sequence: CASTQGSSPLHF.

This chain joins TRBV2 and TRBJ2-3; TRBD2 is a possible D gene (5 bases). Between the trimmed V and J ends, which lost 5 bases and 2 bases, there was a span of 20 bases. This CDR3 spans 17 amino acids. Germline CDR1 reads SNHLY; CDR2 reads FYNNEI. The CDR3 here is CASSYSRVGAYTDTQYF. The CDR3 DNA sequence: TGTGCCAGCAGTTACTCCCGGGTGGGAGCGTACACAGATACGCAGTATTTT.

The chain uses TRBV27 and TRBJ1-2; D remains ambiguous. There are 14 residues in the CDR3. Trimming took off 3 bases at V and 7 bases at J, with 15 bases between the two ends. The V gene's germline CDR1 is MNHEY and CDR2 SMNVEV (reference sequence). The CDR3 coding sequence is TGTGCCAGCAGTTTCGATCGGGTTTCCTCTGGCTACACCTTC. Residues: CASSFDRVSSGYTF.

The chain has TRBV19 and TRBJ2-5; D may be TRBD2 (5 bases). V was clipped by 1 base and J by 2 bases, with 8 bases between them. The CDR3 runs to 14 residues. CDR1 and CDR2 (germline): LNHDA, SQIVND (reference sequence). DNA for the CDR3: TGTGCCAGTAGTATAGTGACGGGGCAAGAGACCCAGTACTTC. As protein: CASSIVTGQETQYF. Full variable domain (missing parts from reference TRBV19 and TRBJ2-5): DGGITQSPKYLFRKEGQNVTLSCEQNLNHDAMYWYRQDPGQGLRLIYYSQIVNDFQKGDIAEGYSVSREKKESFPLTVTSAQKNPTAFYLCASSIVTGQETQYFGPGTRLLVL.

This clone was detected once. This rearrangement joins TRBV19 to TRBJ1-1; a possible D gene is TRBD1 (6 bases). CDR1 and CDR2 from the germline V gene are LNHDA and SQIVND (reference sequence). Trimming stripped 2 bases from V and 1 base from J, with 14 bases between. There are 16 residues in the CDR3. The CDR3 protein is CASSIRAGATNTEAFF. The CDR3 region has the DNA TGTGCCAGTAGTATACGGGCGGGGGCCACGAACACTGAAGCTTTCTTT.

The V gene is TRBV28, the J gene TRBJ2-3; 8 bases are shared with TRBD2. Germline V gene lookup returns CDR1 MDHEN and CDR2 SYDVKM. CDR3 length: 15 amino acids. The V and J ends lost 8 bases and 1 base, in that order; junction bases with no gene match: 8. CDR3 loop: CASLGGAGGTDTQYF. Written as DNA, the CDR3 is TGTGCCAGCCTGGGTGGAGCGGGAGGCACAGATACGCAGTATTTT.

The CDR3 is CASSLRSGGATDTQYF. The CDR3 coding sequence is TGTGCCAGCAGCTTAAGGAGTGGGGGGGCCACAGATACGCAGTATTTT. The rearrangement links TRBV7-2 to TRBJ2-3; weak D call: TRBD2 (7 bases). This CDR3 has 16 residues. V lost 2 bases, J lost 2 bases, and 14 bases lay in between. The germline V gene encodes CDR1 SGHTA and CDR2 FQGNSA.

The chain employs TRBV7-3 and TRBJ2-3; TRBD2 aligns across 11 bases. Germline loops: CDR1 SGHTA, CDR2 FQGTGA. V trimming: 5 bases; J trimming: 2 bases; junction bases outside the gene matches: 3. There are 15 residues in the CDR3. CDR3 DNA: TGTGCCAGCAGCCCTAGCGGGGGGTCCACAGATACGCAGTATTTT. It is translated as CASSPSGGSTDTQYF. Variable domain in full (rest from reference TRBV7-3 and TRBJ2-3): GAGVSQTPSNKVTEKGKYVELRCDPISGHTALYWYRQSLGQGPEFLIYFQGTGAADDSGLPNDRFFAVRPEGSVSTLKIQRTERGDSAVYLCASSPSGGSTDTQYFGPGTRLTVL.

The J gene is TRBJ2-5, the V gene TRBV5-1, with a possible D match to TRBD1 (6 bases). Per the germline V gene, CDR1 is SGHRS and CDR2 is YFSETQ. The CDR3 length is 15 residues. V lost 0 bases, J lost 6 bases, and 15 bases lay in between. The CDR3 coding sequence is TGCGCCAGCAGCTTGGTTAGCAGGGGCGAGCAGACCCAGTACTTC. This codes for CASSLVSRGEQTQYF.

This sequence joins TRBV4-1 and TRBJ1-6, with D possibly TRBD1 on 5 matching bases. Looked up from germline, CDR1 is MGHRA and CDR2 is YSYEKL. CDR3 length: 15 amino acids. V was clipped by 0 bases and J by 8 bases, with 11 bases between them. The CDR3: CASSQDLGPDSPLHF. In DNA, the CDR3 is TGCGCCAGCAGCCAAGATCTGGGGCCAGATTCACCCCTCCACTTT.

The rearrangement links TRBV5-1 to TRBJ1-5; D might be TRBD1 (5 bases). This CDR3 is built from 13 residues. CDR1 is SGHRS, CDR2 YFSETQ, per germline. V was trimmed by 0 bases and J by 6 bases, leaving 7 bases between them. CDR3: CASSLAQGQPQHF. The DNA for the CDR3 is TGCGCCAGCAGCTTGGCCCAGGGTCAGCCCCAGCATTTT.

The chain carries TRBV6-1 and TRBJ1-5; no clear D. The CDR3 length is 17 residues. Germline loops: CDR1 MNHNS, CDR2 SASEGT. V was pared by 0 bases and J by 0 bases, with 12 bases between. The CDR3 DNA is TGTGCCAGCAGTGAAGCGCTGGGGAGCATTAGCAATCAGCCCCAGCATTTT. This encodes CASSEALGSISNQPQHF.

The V call is TRBV5-1, the J call TRBJ2-3; 9 bases map to TRBD1. Losses at the gene ends were 4 bases for V and 2 bases for J; bases not matched to a gene: 8. CDR3 length: 16 amino acids. The V gene's germline CDR1 is SGHRS and CDR2 YFSETQ. CDR3 amino acids: CASSLGQGTFTDTQYF. The CDR3 DNA reads as TGCGCCAGCAGCCTAGGACAGGGGACCTTCACAGATACGCAGTATTTT.

V is TRBV7-9 and J is TRBJ2-1; TRBD2 is a possible D gene (5 bases). The ends were cut back, 5 bases at V and 2 bases at J, with 16 bases in the middle. The CDR3 is made up of 16 amino acids. Germline assignment: CDR1 SEHNR and CDR2 FQNEAQ (reference sequence). CDR3 sequence: CASSPRRLGTYNEQFF. For the CDR3, the DNA is TGTGCCAGCAGCCCCCGACGACTCGGGACCTACAATGAGCAGTTCTTC.